The sample holds one count of the clone carrying this TCR beta chain. The antigen is not known. The data stem from a study of cytomegalovirus exposure and HLA in healthy donors. CDR1 and CDR2 (germline): MNHNY, SVGAGI (reference sequence). The CDR3 is made up of 14 amino acids. V lost 5 bases, J lost 6 bases, and 14 bases lay in between. Whole-study findings and limits: Excluded were some V segments that proved indistinguishable, including TRBV6-2 and TRBV6-3. Relative to equally common others, HLA-associated TCR beta chains showed greater clonal expansion in a later analysis.

This PCR relied on a set of 60 Vbeta primers and 13 Jbeta primers. Here immunoSEQ multiplex PCR was the method, and the copy in TCRdb shows in-frame clones only, minus some. The repertoire has approximately 200,000 clones, around 81% of them found once; the top ten carry about 2.1%. The rearrangement links TRBV6-6 to TRBJ1-5, with D perhaps TRBD1 (5 bases). The TCR was taken from a man aged 25-45 years in good health and CMV-seronegative. Source material: PBMCs. The CDR3 coding sequence is TGTGCCAGCAGTCCCTCGGGGGGAATTCAGCCCCAGCATTTT. This gives the protein CASSPSGGIQPQHF.